The present T cell receptor (beta chain) was sequenced within a study of T cell changes during pregnancy in multiple sclerosis. Repertoires were generated with immunoSEQ multiplex PCR, while TCRdb's copy carries only in-frame clones and drops some. The sample shows 30,000 or so clones, 89% of them seen only once. Looked up from germline, CDR1 is LGHNT and CDR2 is FRNRAP. This CDR3 region has 15 residues. After removal of 3 bases from V and 7 bases from J, the junction contained 11 bases not matched to a gene. This sample comprised CD8+ T cells from peripheral blood mononuclear cells, obtained after pregnancy. This sequence was found in a female donor with multiple sclerosis, enrolled in a pregnancy study. The chain has TRBV12-5 and TRBJ1-2; 7 nucleotides line up with TRBD1. The CDR3 DNA is TGTGCTAGTGGTTTCCCCCGGGACAGCCTACTTGGCTACACCTTC. Amino acids: CASGFPRDSLLGYTF.